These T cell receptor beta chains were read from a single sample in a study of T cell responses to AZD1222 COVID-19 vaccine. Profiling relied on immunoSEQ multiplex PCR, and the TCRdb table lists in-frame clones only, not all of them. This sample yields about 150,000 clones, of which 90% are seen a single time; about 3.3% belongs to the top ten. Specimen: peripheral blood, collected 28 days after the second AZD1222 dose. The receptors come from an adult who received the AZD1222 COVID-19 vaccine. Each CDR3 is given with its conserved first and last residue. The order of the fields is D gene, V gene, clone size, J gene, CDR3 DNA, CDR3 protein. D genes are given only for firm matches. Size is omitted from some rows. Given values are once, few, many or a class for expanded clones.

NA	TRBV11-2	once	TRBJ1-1	TGTGCCAGCAGCTTCGAACAGGGATTCACTGAAGCTTTCTTT	CASSFEQGFTEAFF
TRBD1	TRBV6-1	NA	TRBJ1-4	TGTGCCAGCAGTGAAGCCCGGGACAGGCTACACGAAAAACTGTTTTTT	CASSEARDRLHEKLFF
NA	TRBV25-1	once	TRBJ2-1	TGTGCCAGCAGTGACCCCGGGCAGGGCACGTTTAATGAGCAGTTCTTC	CASSDPGQGTFNEQFF
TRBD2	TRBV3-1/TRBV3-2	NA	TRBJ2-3	TGTGCCAGCAGCAGACGGACTAGCGGGGAGTGGACAGATACGCAGTATTTT	CASSRRTSGEWTDTQYF
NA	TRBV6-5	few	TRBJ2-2	TGTGCCAGCAGTCGCCCCAACACCGGGGAGCTGTTTTTT	CASSRPNTGELFF
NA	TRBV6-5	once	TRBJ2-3	TGTGCCAGCAGTCTCGGCCTGAGGGGTGGAGATACGCAGTATTTT	CASSLGLRGGDTQYF
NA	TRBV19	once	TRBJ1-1	TGTGCCAGTAGTATCGGGCTTCCGAACACTGAAGCTTTCTTT	CASSIGLPNTEAFF
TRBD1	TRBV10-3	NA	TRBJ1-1	TGTGCCATCATGGGGACAGGATGGAACACTGAAGCTTTCTTT	CAIMGTGWNTEAFF
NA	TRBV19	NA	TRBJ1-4	TGTGCCAGTACTCGGACAGCCCTTCCAACTAATGAAAAACTGTTTTTT	CASTRTALPTNEKLFF
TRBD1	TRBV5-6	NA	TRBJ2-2	TGTGCCAGCAGCTTCGGGACAGGACTCACCGGGGAGCTGTTTTTT	CASSFGTGLTGELFF
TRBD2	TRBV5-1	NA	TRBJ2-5	TGCGCCAGCAGCTTGGCCGGGTCTAGCGGCCAAGAGACCCAGTACTTC	CASSLAGSSGQETQYF
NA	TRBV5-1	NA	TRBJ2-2	TGCGCCAGCAGCTTGGCGGCTAGTTCGAGGGACACCGGGGAGCTGTTTTTT	CASSLAASSRDTGELFF
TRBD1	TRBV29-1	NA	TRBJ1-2	TGCAGCGTTGAAATCAACAGGGGCGCGGATGGCTACACCTTC	CSVEINRGADGYTF
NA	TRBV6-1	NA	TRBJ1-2	TGTGCCAGCAGTGACGGAATACTTTATGGCTACACCTTC	CASSDGILYGYTF
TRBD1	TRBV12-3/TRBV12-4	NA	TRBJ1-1	TGTGCCACCCGGACAGGGGACACTGAAGCTTTCTTT	CATRTGDTEAFF
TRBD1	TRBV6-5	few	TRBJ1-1	TGTGCCAGCAGGGACAGGGTGAACACTGAAGCTTTCTTT	CASRDRVNTEAFF
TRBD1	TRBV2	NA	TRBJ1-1	TGTGCCAGCAGGGTCCCGGGACAGGGGGCGCTTGAAGCTTTCTTT	CASRVPGQGALEAFF
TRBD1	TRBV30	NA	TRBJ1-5	TGTGCCTGGAGTGTAAGGGGAACAGGGGGTCAAATACTTGGCAATCAGCCCCAGCATTTT	CAWSVRGTGGQILGNQPQHF
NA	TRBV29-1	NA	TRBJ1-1	TGCAGCGTTGCGGCCGCAGGGAGGAACACTGAAGCTTTCTTT	CSVAAAGRNTEAFF
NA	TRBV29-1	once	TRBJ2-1	TGCAGCGTTGATGCCCAGCGGTTGTTCAATGAGCAGTTCTTC	CSVDAQRLFNEQFF
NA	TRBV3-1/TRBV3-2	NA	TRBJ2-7	TGTGCCAGCAGCCAAAGCACCTACGAGCAGTACTTC	CASSQSTYEQYF
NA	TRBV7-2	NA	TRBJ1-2	TGTGCCAGCAGCTTCACGGCTAACTATGGCTACACCTTC	CASSFTANYGYTF
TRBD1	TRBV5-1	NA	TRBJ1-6	TGCGCCAGCAGCTTGGCAGGGGGTAGGACTAATTCACCCCTCCACTTT	CASSLAGGRTNSPLHF
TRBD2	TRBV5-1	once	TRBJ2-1	TGCGCCAGCAGCTTGGCCACTAGCGGGGCCTCCTACAATGAGCAGTTCTTC	CASSLATSGASYNEQFF
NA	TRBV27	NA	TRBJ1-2	TGTGCCAGCAGGAAACCGGGAGGGGACTATGGCTACACCTTC	CASRKPGGDYGYTF
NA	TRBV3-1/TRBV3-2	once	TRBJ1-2	TGTGCCAGCAGCCAAGAGGCCTCCTATGGCTACACCTTC	CASSQEASYGYTF
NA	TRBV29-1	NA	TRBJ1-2	TGCAGCGTTGGAACCAGAAGCTATGGCTACACCTTC	CSVGTRSYGYTF
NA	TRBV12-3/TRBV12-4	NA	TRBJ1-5	TGTGCCAGCAGCCCGGACGGATTGCTCCAGCATTTT	CASSPDGLLQHF
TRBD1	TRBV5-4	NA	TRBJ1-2	TGTGCCAGCAGCCCGGGACAGGGTGGCTATGGCTACACCTTC	CASSPGQGGYGYTF
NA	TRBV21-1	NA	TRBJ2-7	TGTGCCAGCAGCATCGTACTCGGCTCCTACGAGCAGTACTTC	CASSIVLGSYEQYF
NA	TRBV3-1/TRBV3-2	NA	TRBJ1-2	TGTGCCAGCAGCCAAGGACAGGTTCCTTTCTATGGCTACACCTTC	CASSQGQVPFYGYTF
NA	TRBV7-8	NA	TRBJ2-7	TGTGCCAGCAGCCCTTCATCCTACGAGCAGTACTTC	CASSPSSYEQYF
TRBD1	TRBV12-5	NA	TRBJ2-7	TGTGCTAGTGGTTTGGGACAGGGGCTGAAGGCCGAGCAGTACTTC	CASGLGQGLKAEQYF
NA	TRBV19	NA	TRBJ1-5	TGTGCCTTAAGCCGGGGGCGCGGTCAGCCCCAGCATTTT	CALSRGRGQPQHF
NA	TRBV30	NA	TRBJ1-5	TGTGCCTGGAGAGACAGGCTCAATCAGCCCCAGCATTTT	CAWRDRLNQPQHF
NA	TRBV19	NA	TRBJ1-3	TGTGCCAGTAGTATTGGCTCTGGAAACACCATATATTTT	CASSIGSGNTIYF
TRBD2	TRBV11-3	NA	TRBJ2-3	TGTGCCAGCAGCACTCGGACTAGCGGGCCAGTGGATACGCAGTATTTT	CASSTRTSGPVDTQYF
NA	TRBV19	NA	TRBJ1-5	TGTGCCAGTAGTATACCTTATAGCAATCAGCCCCAGCATTTT	CASSIPYSNQPQHF
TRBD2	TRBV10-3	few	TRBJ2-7	TGTGCCATCAGTAATGGACTAGCGGGAGAAGAGCAGTACTTC	CAISNGLAGEEQYF
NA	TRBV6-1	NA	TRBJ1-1	TGTGCCAGCAGTGAAAGTTCTCGAGCTTTCTTT	CASSESSRAFF
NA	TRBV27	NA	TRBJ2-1	TGTGCCAGCGGGACGATGCAGTTCTTC	CASGTMQFF
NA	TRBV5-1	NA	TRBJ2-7	TGCGCCAGCAGGAGGCCCTCCTCCTACGAGCAGTACTTC	CASRRPSSYEQYF
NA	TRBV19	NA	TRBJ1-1	TGTGCCAGTAGTTTACAAGGATGGACTGAAGCTTTCTTT	CASSLQGWTEAFF
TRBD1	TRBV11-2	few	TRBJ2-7	TGTGCCAGCAGCGTGACAGGGGGGTACTTGGAGCAGTACTTC	CASSVTGGYLEQYF
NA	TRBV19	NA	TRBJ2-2	TGTGCCTGCCTAGTGGGAGTCACCGGGGAGCTGTTTTTT	CACLVGVTGELFF
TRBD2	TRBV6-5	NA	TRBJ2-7	TGTGCCAGCAGGGCGGGACTAGCGGGGGCCTACGAGCAGTACTTC	CASRAGLAGAYEQYF